The clone carrying this T cell receptor beta chain was observed once. Seattle cases were enrolled at active infection and followed longitudinally. These data belong to a study of blood T cell repertoires in COVID-19. At the level of the study: Sites across the United States, Italy and Spain contributed samples from acute and convalescent COVID-19. PBMCs, B-cell-depleted T cells, or T cells provided the cDNA or gDNA that made up the material.

Authors' data handling: From reference gene primer amplification, estimates of nucleated cell counts were derived. The protocol was immunoSEQ multiplex PCR, while the TCRdb copy is restricted to in-frame clones and leaves out a portion. V and J calls and clone size are copied from that table; D and trimming were computed from the DNA. The sample consists of 350,000 or so clones, roughly 87% of them appearing once. This CDR3 has 19 amino acids. The clonotype comes from a woman aged 55 to 70 with COVID-19, enrolled during active disease. The chain employs TRBV1 and TRBJ2-6; TRBD2 is the table's D call, not checked against the DNA. TRBV1 is an annotated pseudogene. The sequenced material came from peripheral blood. The CDR3 region is CTSSHRAGAWSSGANVLTF. As DNA, the CDR3 is TGCACCAGCAGCCACCGCGCGGGCGCCTGGAGCTCTGGGGCCAACGTCCTGACTTTC.